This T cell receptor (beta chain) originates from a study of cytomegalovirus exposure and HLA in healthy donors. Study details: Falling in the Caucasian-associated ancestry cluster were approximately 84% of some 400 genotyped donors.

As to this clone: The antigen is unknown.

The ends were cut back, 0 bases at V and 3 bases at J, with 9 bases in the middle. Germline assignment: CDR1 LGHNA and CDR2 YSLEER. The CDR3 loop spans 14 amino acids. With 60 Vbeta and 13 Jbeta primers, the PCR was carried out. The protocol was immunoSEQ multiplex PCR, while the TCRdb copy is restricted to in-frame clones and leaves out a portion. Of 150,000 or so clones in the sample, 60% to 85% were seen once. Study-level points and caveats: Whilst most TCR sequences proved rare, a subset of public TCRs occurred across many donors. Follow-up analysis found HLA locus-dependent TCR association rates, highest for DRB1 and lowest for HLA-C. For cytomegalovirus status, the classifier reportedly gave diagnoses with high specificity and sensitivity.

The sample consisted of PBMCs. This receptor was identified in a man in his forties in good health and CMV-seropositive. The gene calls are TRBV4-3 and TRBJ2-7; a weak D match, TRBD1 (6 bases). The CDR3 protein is CASSQDQQGYEQYF. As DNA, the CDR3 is TGCGCCAGCAGCCAAGATCAACAGGGCTACGAGCAGTACTTC.